This T cell receptor (beta chain) is drawn from a study of T-cell reconstitution after alpha-beta-depleted transplantation in children. CDR1 is MNHEY and CDR2 is SVGAGI in the germline V gene. The V segment lost 7 bases and the J segment 0 bases; nucleotides outside the gene matches: 3. The CDR3 is made up of 13 amino acids. Many counts were recorded for this clonotype. Preparation of the TCRbeta library was carried out with unique molecular identifiers. TCRdb re-called the PCR reads with MiXCR, one entry per CDR3 protein. The table lists hundreds of thousands of distinct CDR3 sequences, about 12% of them singletons.

The chain employs TRBV6-5 and TRBJ2-7, with 7 bases fitting TRBD1. The TCR originated in a human donor who donated a stem cell graft to a child with acute lymphoblastic leukemia. The sequenced sample was PBMCs from the stem cell graft donor, obtained from the stem cell graft. CDR3 DNA: TGTGCCAGCATGGGGACAGACTCCTACGAGCAGTACTTC. It specifies CASMGTDSYEQYF.